Listed below are T cell receptor beta chains from one sample, sequenced in a study of T-cell memory formation after mild COVID-19. A single record per CDR3 protein comes from TCRdb applying MiXCR to the 5' RACE reads. Of about 410,000 distinct CDR3 sequences listed, roughly 18% are singletons. Sequences were obtained from PBMCs or a T cell subset sorted from them (not recorded which). The receptor source for this set is a man between 18 and 35 years old who had mild COVID-19 (a few samples of this study predate the infection). Cell type and time point are not known. Both conserved end residues are part of each CDR3. A D gene is named only where the DNA matches it firmly. Expanded clones are given a class, and other clones once, few, many or no size at all.

J gene,D gene,clone size,V gene,CDR3 DNA,CDR3 protein
TRBJ2-3,TRBD2,many,TRBV20-1,TGCAGTGCCAGCGGACTAGCGGGGGGGCAGGCAGATACGCAGTATTTT,CSASGLAGGQADTQYF
TRBJ2-3,TRBD1,-,TRBV20-1,TGCAGTGCTGGGGACAGGATAGATACGCAGTATTTT,CSAGDRIDTQYF
TRBJ2-5,-,-,TRBV20-1,TGCAGTGCCAGACAATTGGGGCAAGAGACCCAGTACTTC,CSARQLGQETQYF
TRBJ2-3,-,-,TRBV4-1,TGCGCCAGCAGCCAAGCTCTTCGGACAGCGACTAGCACAGATACGCAGTATTTT,CASSQALRTATSTDTQYF
TRBJ2-1,-,-,TRBV5-1,TGCGCCAGCAGCTTGACTGGCCTCGAGTTCTTC,CASSLTGLEFF
TRBJ2-5,-,few,TRBV20-1,TGCAGTGCTCCCCGGATTATGTACGAGACCCAGTACTTC,CSAPRIMYETQYF
TRBJ2-2,-,few,TRBV12-3/TRBV12-4,TGTGCCAGCAGTGCCACAGGGAACTACGGGGAGCTGTTTTTT,CASSATGNYGELFF
TRBJ2-2,TRBD2,-,TRBV4-2,TGTGCCAGCAGCCAACGAGGACTAGCGGGGGGAGTCACCGGGGAGCTGTTTTTT,CASSQRGLAGGVTGELFF
TRBJ2-1,-,few,TRBV29-1,TGCAGCGCCATACCGACTAGCTCCTACAATGAGCAGTTCTTC,CSAIPTSSYNEQFF
TRBJ1-5,TRBD1,-,TRBV12-3/TRBV12-4,TGTGCCAGCAGTGTGACAGGGGGTCAGCCCCAGCATTTT,CASSVTGGQPQHF
TRBJ2-2,-,many,TRBV4-2,TGTGCCAGCAGCCAAGGAATAGATGCCCGGGAGCTGTTTTTT,CASSQGIDARELFF
TRBJ1-5,TRBD1,few,TRBV12-3/TRBV12-4,TGTGCCAGCGGCCCGGACAGGGCCCAGCCCCAGCATTTT,CASGPDRAQPQHF
TRBJ2-1,-,few,TRBV28,TGTGCCAGCAGAGGAAGGGATGGCAATGAGCAGTTCTTC,CASRGRDGNEQFF
TRBJ1-5,-,-,TRBV20-1,TGCAGTGCCACGGGTCTTAAGAGAAATCAGCCCCAGCATTTT,CSATGLKRNQPQHF
TRBJ1-2,TRBD1,-,TRBV18,TGTGCCAGCTCACCGGGACAGGGTCCAAACTATGGCTACACCTTC,CASSPGQGPNYGYTF
TRBJ2-2,TRBD1,many,TRBV7-2,TGTGCCAGCAGCTTATGGACAGGGGGCCGCACCGGGGAGCTGTTTTTT,CASSLWTGGRTGELFF
TRBJ2-3,-,few,TRBV11-2,TGTGCCAGCAGCTTAGGGTTAGGGGGGGCCGCAGATACGCAGTATTTT,CASSLGLGGAADTQYF
TRBJ2-3,-,-,TRBV5-1,TGCGCCAGCAGCTTGGAAACGATCTTGGGAGATACGCAGTATTTT,CASSLETILGDTQYF
TRBJ2-1,-,few,TRBV4-2,TGTGCCAGCAGCCAAGAGGGGCGAAGCTCCTACAATGAGCAGTTCTTC,CASSQEGRSSYNEQFF
TRBJ2-3,TRBD2,few,TRBV5-1,TGCGCCAGCAGCGCAGAGCGGGGGCCGCCCGATACGCAGTATTTT,CASSAERGPPDTQYF
TRBJ2-3,-,few,TRBV3-1,TGTGCCAGCAGCCCTGATCCTAGAGGAGATACGCAGTATTTT,CASSPDPRGDTQYF
TRBJ2-1,-,few,TRBV11-2,TGTGCCAGCAGCCTTACGGCGGGGTCCGTGAATGAGCAGTTCTTC,CASSLTAGSVNEQFF
TRBJ1-3,-,-,TRBV5-1,TGCGCCAGCAGCCTAGGGACCTTCGGGCTTGGAAACACCATATATTTT,CASSLGTFGLGNTIYF
TRBJ2-1,-,once,TRBV6-5,TGTGCCAGCTTTTTTTCCGATGAGCAGTTCTTC,CASFFSDEQFF
TRBJ2-5,-,few,TRBV5-1,TGCGCCAGCAGGGGAGTTGGTGCTAGAGGAGAGACCCAGTACTTC,CASRGVGARGETQYF
TRBJ2-3,-,-,TRBV7-2,TGTGCCAGCAGCACACACACAGATACGCAGTATTTT,CASSTHTDTQYF
TRBJ2-4,TRBD2,once,TRBV5-4,TGTGCCAGCAGCTTGGATGGGCTAGCGGGAGTCCGGGGAGCCAAAAACATTCAGTACTTC,CASSLDGLAGVRGAKNIQYF
TRBJ2-5,-,-,TRBV18,TGTGCCAGCTCACCATCACTTCAAGAGACCCAGTACTTC,CASSPSLQETQYF
TRBJ2-3,-,few,TRBV5-5,TGTGCCAGCAGCTTGGTGACAGTGGGGGATCTGGCAGATACGCAGTATTTT,CASSLVTVGDLADTQYF
TRBJ2-7,-,few,TRBV5-1,TGCGCCAGCAGCTTGGAAAACTACGAGCAGTACTTC,CASSLENYEQYF
TRBJ2-5,TRBD1,few,TRBV7-3,TGTGCCAGCAGCTTACCCAATTTTGGCAGGGGGAGAGAGACCCAGTACTTC,CASSLPNFGRGRETQYF
TRBJ1-2,TRBD1,once,TRBV6-5,TGTGCCAGCAGTCATCCGGGACAGGTGGGGGGCTACACCTTC,CASSHPGQVGGYTF
TRBJ2-2,-,many,TRBV7-2,TGTGCCAGCAGCATGAGACAGAGCACCGGGGAGCTGTTTTTT,CASSMRQSTGELFF
TRBJ1-1,-,-,TRBV24-1,TGTGCCACGGAGGGTTCCAGGGTCAGTATTTTCCACACTGAAGCTTTCTTT,CATEGSRVSIFHTEAFF
TRBJ1-2,-,-,TRBV4-3,TGCGCCAGCAGCCAAGAAGGAACAAAGTGGGGCTATGGCTACACCTTC,CASSQEGTKWGYGYTF
TRBJ1-1,TRBD1,-,TRBV20-1,TGCAGTGCTAGAGGGCGACAGGGGGCGGAAGCTTTCTTT,CSARGRQGAEAFF
TRBJ2-1,-,few,TRBV7-3,TGTGCCAGCAGCGTATCAGGTTACTCCTACAATGAGCAGTTCTTC,CASSVSGYSYNEQFF
TRBJ2-6,-,-,TRBV6-2/TRBV6-3,-,CASSWDFCANVLTF
TRBJ1-1,-,few,TRBV14,TGTGCCAGCAGGGGGATGGGGAACACTGAAGCTTTCTTT,CASRGMGNTEAFF
TRBJ2-4,-,few,TRBV7-2,TGTGCCAGCAGCAAATTCACCGGAGCGGAGGGCATTCAGTACTTC,CASSKFTGAEGIQYF
TRBJ2-3,-,few,TRBV6-6,TGTGCCAGCAGGAACCCTGGCTTCGGAGATACGCAGTATTTT,CASRNPGFGDTQYF
TRBJ1-1,TRBD1,-,TRBV2,TGTGCCAGCCAAGACCTGGAGGCAGGGGGCACTGAAGCTTTCTTT,CASQDLEAGGTEAFF
TRBJ2-3,-,few,TRBV9,TGTGCCAGCAGCGTAGCGGCGGACACAGATACGCAGTATTTT,CASSVAADTDTQYF
TRBJ1-1,TRBD1,once,TRBV9,TGTGCCAGCAGCCCGTGGACAGGGCGAAGTAACACTGAAGCTTTCTTT,CASSPWTGRSNTEAFF